These 9 T cell receptor beta chains were all obtained from the same sample, sequenced in a study of tumor-infiltrating lymphocytes in primary liver carcinoma. Germline DNA was also extracted, and blood RNA was taken from unsorted whole blood. Starting material of around 460 ng total RNA yielded TCR beta cDNA via a constant-region primer. Sequencing libraries for TCR beta derived from three nested multiplex PCR rounds that used slightly modified ARM-PCR. Forward primers for TRBV1-TRBV30 and a C-beta reverse primer served the first two PCR rounds, at 10 cycles each. In TCRdb, the multiplex PCR reads were re-called with MiXCR into one record per CDR3 protein. Of hundreds of thousands of distinct CDR3 sequences in the sample, 65% were seen once. Material: peripheral blood. These receptor sequences come from a man aged 35 to 55 with primary liver carcinoma and hepatitis B virus infection.

This clonotype was found a few times. V usage is TRBV12-3 or TRBV12-4 and J usage is TRBJ1-2; 7 bases are a match to TRBD1. This CDR3 region has 13 residues. Trimming at V came to 2 bases and at J to 8 bases, leaving 5 bases not matched to a gene. The CDR3 here is CASSLRGGGGYTF. CDR3 nucleotides: TGTGCCAGCAGTTTACGAGGGGGCGGCGGCTACACCTTC.

The gene calls are TRBV29-1 and TRBJ2-5, with 9 nucleotides matching TRBD1. The V and J ends lost 2 bases and 4 bases, in that order; junction bases with no gene match: 2. This CDR3 has 13 amino acids. Per germline, CDR1 SQVTM and CDR2 ANQGSEA. The CDR3 DNA sequence: TGCAGCGTTGAACACAGGGGGCGAGAGACCCAGTACTTC. This encodes CSVEHRGRETQYF.

This chain links TRBV5-4 with TRBJ2-2; D remains unclear. Germline CDR1 SGHNT, CDR2 YYREEE (reference sequence). Trimming cost V 6 bases and J 5 bases, with 8 bases left between them. This CDR3 is 12 amino acids long. The DNA for the CDR3 is TGTGCCAGCATCTGGGGAACCGGGGAGCTGTTTTTT. Its translation: CASIWGTGELFF.

This clonotype has at least ten counts. The CDR3 here is CASSLTTEAFF. The CDR3 DNA reads as TGTGCCAGCAGTTTAACAACTGAAGCTTTCTTT. The chain links TRBV28 to TRBJ1-1; no clear D. The CDR3 consists of 11 residues. Trimming removed 2 bases from V and 5 bases from J, with 3 bases in between. Germline V gene data show CDR1 as MDHEN and CDR2 as SYDVKM.

Remarks on this clonotype: A much bigger clone sits one base away, suggesting this may be a read error. The chain uses TRBV28 and TRBJ1-3; 7 bases map to TRBD1. Unmatched junction bases numbered 8, after V lost 6 bases and J lost 0 bases. Germline-derived CDR1 and CDR2 are MDHEN and SYDVKM. The CDR3 runs 16 residues. This CDR3 reads CASRNRGRPSGNTIYF. CDR3 bases: TGTGCCAGCAGAAACAGGGGACGGCCCTCTGGAAACACCATATATTTT.

This clonotype has a handful of counts. The chain recombines TRBV30 with TRBJ2-5; possibly TRBD1 or TRBD2 for D (5 bases each). Trimming left V 8 bases short and J 2 bases short, with 15 bases between. The germline V gene has CDR1 GTSNPN and CDR2 SVGIG (reference sequence). The CDR3 is 13 amino acids. CDR3 in amino acids: CAQGRQLQETQYF. The CDR3, as DNA: TGTGCCCAGGGACGACAGCTGCAAGAGACCCAGTACTTC.

This clonotype has only a few counts. The V call is TRBV4-2, the J call TRBJ2-1; D remains ambiguous. Germline-derived CDR1 and CDR2 are LGHNA and YNFKEQ. The CDR3 sequence is 14 residues long. The ends were cut back, 4 bases at V and 5 bases at J, with 12 bases in the middle. The CDR3 loop reads CASSLGHSDNEQFF. The CDR3 DNA reads as TGTGCCAGCAGCCTAGGGCACAGCGACAATGAGCAGTTCTTC.

The rearrangement links TRBV28 to TRBJ1-3, with 9 bases aligning to TRBD1. Germline assignment: CDR1 MDHEN and CDR2 SYDVKM. The CDR3 loop spans 16 amino acids. The V and J ends lost 2 bases and 0 bases, in that order; junction bases with no gene match: 2. CDR3 DNA: TGTGCCAGCAGTTTAATGGGACAGGGCTCTGGAAACACCATATATTTT. Its protein is CASSLMGQGSGNTIYF.

The sample holds one count of this clonotype. A much larger clone lies a single base off, so this may be a read error. This chain uses TRBV5-5 with TRBJ1-1, with D possibly matching TRBD1 (6 bases). In germline, CDR1 is SGHKS, CDR2 YYEKEE (reference sequence). The CDR3 contains 11 residues. This chain's CDR3 is CASSLGGGASF. Written as DNA, the CDR3 is TGTGCCAGCAGCCTCGGAGGGGGTGCTTCCTTT.